This T cell receptor (beta chain) originates from a study of cytomegalovirus exposure and HLA in healthy donors. The study's findings and limits: In a later analysis, most CMV-associated TCR beta chains appeared HLA-restricted. In a later analysis, HLA-associated TCR beta chains were more clonally expanded than equally common others. A cluster of highly shared sequence variants was likely a sequencing artifact.

The PCR employed 60 Vbeta primers together with 13 Jbeta primers. Per the study methods: Later analysis identified 80 million to 85 million unique TCR beta chains, about 12 million shared. Libraries were prepared by immunoSEQ multiplex PCR; TCRdb keeps only in-frame clonotypes and omits some of them. V and J calls and clone size follow that table, whereas D and trimming were derived from the DNA. The sample holds 150,000 to 200,000 clones. V was trimmed by 5 bases and J by 6 bases, leaving 13 bases between them. The CDR3 is 14 amino acids. Germline lookup yields CDR1 SSHAT and CDR2 FNYEAQ (reference sequence). About this clone itself: What it binds is not known.

The receptor's source is a woman under 30 in good health and CMV-seropositive. The chain carries TRBV7-7 and TRBJ2-2; D perhaps matches TRBD2 (5 bases). The sequenced sample consisted of PBMCs. This CDR3 reads CASSDYQLAGELFF. The DNA of the CDR3 is TGTGCCAGCAGCGACTACCAGCTCGCCGGGGAGCTGTTTTTT.